Below, one T cell receptor (beta chain) is given with its context. The antigen remains unidentified. The CDR3 contains 16 residues. Germline CDR1 is SGHRS and CDR2 is YFSETQ. J gave up 7 bases and V 1 base, and 6 bases lay outside the gene matches. The source of the sample is a study of lymphopenia after photon versus proton radiotherapy. Study conclusions and caveats: Proton therapy kept repertoires fairly stable, unlike photons, which gained effector/memory cells. Oligoclonal CD8+ Temra expansion after nadir drove photon patients' diversity drop. Only patients who died were analyzed for survival; proton advantage is unproven.

Libraries were prepared by immunoSEQ multiplex PCR; TCRdb keeps only in-frame clonotypes and omits some of them. The repertoire holds roughly 32,000 clones, with about 93% as singletons. V and J are TRBV5-1 and TRBJ2-1; 12 bases align to TRBD2. This receptor was identified in a woman aged 45-65 years with cholangiocarcinoma. Source: peripheral blood, taken from a patient treated with photon-based radiotherapy. The CDR3 loop is CASSLRGLAGGNEQFF. The CDR3 DNA sequence: TGCGCCAGCAGCTTGCGTGGGCTAGCGGGGGGGAATGAGCAGTTCTTC. Full variable domain (rest looked up from reference TRBV5-1 and TRBJ2-1): KAGVTQTPRYLIKTRGQQVTLSCSPISGHRSVSWYQQTPGQGLQFLFEYFSETQRNKGNFPGRFSGRQFSNSRSEMNVSTLELGDSALYLCASSLRGLAGGNEQFFGPGTRLTVL.